Listed here is a single T cell receptor (beta chain). The antigen is not known. CDR3 length: 15 residues. J was trimmed by 2 bases and V by 7 bases; bases with no gene match: 7. CDR1 and CDR2 (germline): SNHLY, FYNNEI. This specimen belongs to a study of cytomegalovirus exposure and HLA in healthy donors. Whole-study results and caveats: A missense DCLRE1C variant was associated with V- and J-gene trimming of TCR beta chains in a later analysis, and an independent cohort replicated the association. In a later analysis, DRB1 alleles had the most associated TCRs; HLA-C alleles the fewest.

The primer mix had 60 Vbeta and 13 Jbeta primers. Clones were read by immunoSEQ multiplex PCR, and TCRdb kept only the in-frame ones, dropping some. The sample yields under 300,000 clones, roughly 91% seen once. Sequenced input: PBMCs. The chain uses TRBV2 and TRBJ2-7; 11 bases agree with TRBD2. The TCR comes from a girl aged 2 to 10 in good health and CMV-seronegative. The CDR3 loop reads CASTPRLAGPYEQYF. CDR3 coding DNA: TGTGCCAGCACCCCCCGACTAGCGGGGCCCTACGAGCAGTACTTC.